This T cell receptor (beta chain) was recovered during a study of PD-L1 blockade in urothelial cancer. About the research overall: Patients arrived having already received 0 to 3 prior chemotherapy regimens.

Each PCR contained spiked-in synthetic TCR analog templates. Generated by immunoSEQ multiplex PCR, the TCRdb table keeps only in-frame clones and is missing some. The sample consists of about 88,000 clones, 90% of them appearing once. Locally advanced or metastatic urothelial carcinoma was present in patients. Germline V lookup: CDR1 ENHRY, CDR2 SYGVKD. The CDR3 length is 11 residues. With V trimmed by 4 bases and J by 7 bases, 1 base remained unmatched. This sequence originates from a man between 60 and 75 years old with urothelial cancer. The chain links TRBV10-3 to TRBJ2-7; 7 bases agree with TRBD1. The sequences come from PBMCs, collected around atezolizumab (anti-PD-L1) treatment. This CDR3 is CAISAQGEQYF. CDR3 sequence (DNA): TGTGCCATCAGTGCACAGGGGGAGCAGTACTTC.